These 15 T cell receptor beta chains came from one sample sequenced in a study of blood T cell repertoires in COVID-19. Generated by immunoSEQ multiplex PCR, the TCRdb table keeps only in-frame clones and is missing some. This sample has about 170,000 clones, with more than 85% found just once. The sequenced sample consisted of peripheral blood. These receptors originate from a woman older than 75 in a cohort sampled during active or convalescent COVID-19.

This chain connects TRBV18 to TRBJ2-1; 10 bases are shared with TRBD1. The ends lost 4 bases at V and 6 bases at J; junction bases unmatched: 9. CDR3 length: 16 residues. The germline V gene has CDR1 KGHSH and CDR2 LQKENI. CDR3 DNA sequence: TGTGCCAGCTCACTTGAAACCGGGACAGGGGTCAATGAGCAGTTCTTC. Its translation: CASSLETGTGVNEQFF.

The CDR3 region is CVSQRSYNSPLHF. Written as DNA, the CDR3 is TGTGTGTCTCAGCGGAGCTATAATTCACCCCTCCACTTT. This chain links TRBV6-5 with TRBJ1-6; D ambiguous. The CDR3 has 13 amino acids. Germline lookup yields CDR1 MNHEY and CDR2 SVGAGI.

This sequence joins TRBV5-1 and TRBJ1-1; TRBD1 might be the D (6 bases). Trimming took 3 bases from V and 0 from J, leaving 9 bases between them. Per germline, CDR1 SGHRS and CDR2 YFSETQ. The CDR3 is made up of 14 amino acids. The CDR3 spells CASSWDKLNTEAFF. CDR3 coding DNA: TGCGCCAGCAGCTGGGACAAATTGAACACTGAAGCTTTCTTT. The variable domain in full, completed from reference TRBV5-1 and TRBJ1-1, reads KAGVTQTPRYLIKTRGQQVTLSCSPISGHRSVSWYQQTPGQGLQFLFEYFSETQRNKGNFPGRFSGRQFSNSRSEMNVSTLELGDSALYLCASSWDKLNTEAFFGQGTRLTVV.

V is TRBV15 and J is TRBJ2-3, with a tentative D call TRBD2 (6 bases). Trimming cost V 3 bases and J 0 bases, with 10 bases left between them. CDR1 is LNHNV and CDR2 is YYDKDF in the germline V gene (reference sequence). The CDR3 covers 15 residues. DNA of the CDR3: TGTGCCACCAGCAGTGTTGGGGGGAGCACAGATACGCAGTATTTT. Its protein product is CATSSVGGSTDTQYF.

The chain carries TRBV5-1 and TRBJ2-3; D may be TRBD2 (5 bases). The CDR3 contains 16 residues. Deletions cut 5 bases from V and 0 bases from J, with 16 bases between. CDR1 is SGHRS, CDR2 YFSETQ, per germline. The CDR3 DNA sequence: TGCGCCAGCAGTGGTGGAGGAGCGTCTAGCACAGATACGCAGTATTTT. Translated, it gives CASSGGGASSTDTQYF.

The chain carries TRBV6-1 and TRBJ2-5, with TRBD1 as a possible D gene (6 bases). Looked up from germline, CDR1 is MNHNS and CDR2 is SASEGT. This CDR3 is built from 15 residues. Trimming removed 1 base from V and 4 bases from J, with 13 bases in between. The CDR3 DNA reads as TGTGCCAGCAGTGAAGATTGGCCAGGGGTAGAGACCCAGTACTTC. Protein product: CASSEDWPGVETQYF.

The V call is TRBV24-1, the J call TRBJ1-2; 8 nucleotides match TRBD1. Germline-derived CDR1 and CDR2 are KGHDR and SFDVKD. This CDR3 comprises 13 residues. V lost 7 bases to trimming and J lost 4 bases; unmatched junction nucleotides: 4. The CDR3 DNA is TGTGCCACCAGCAGAACAGGGGGCTATGGCTACACCTTC. Its translation: CATSRTGGYGYTF.

The chain has TRBV4-1 and TRBJ2-5; no firm D call. Trimming removed 1 base from V and 5 bases from J, with 11 bases in between. This CDR3 is built from 14 residues. The germline gives CDR1 MGHRA, CDR2 YSYEKL. CDR3 DNA: TGCGCCAGCAGCCAAGGACTTATTGGGGAGACCCAGTACTTC. Protein: CASSQGLIGETQYF.

The genes are TRBV9 and TRBJ1-2; 9 nucleotides line up with TRBD1. J lost 2 bases, V lost 4 bases, and 6 bases had no gene match. The CDR3 is 15 amino acids. Germline CDR1 reads SGDLS; CDR2 reads YYNGEE. The CDR3 protein is CASSPRQGENYGYTF. In DNA form, the CDR3 reads TGTGCCAGCAGCCCTCGACAGGGGGAGAACTATGGCTACACCTTC. Looking up the rest from reference TRBV9 and TRBJ1-2 gives the full variable domain: DSGVTQTPKHLITATGQRVTLRCSPRSGDLSVYWYQQSLDQGLQFLIQYYNGEERAKGNILERFSAQQFPDLHSELNLSSLELGDSALYFCASSPRQGENYGYTFGSGTRLTVV.

This chain uses TRBV28 with TRBJ1-5; 9 nucleotides match TRBD1. Per the germline V gene, CDR1 is MDHEN and CDR2 is SYDVKM. This CDR3 region has 16 residues. V was pared by 7 bases and J by 4 bases, with 11 bases of the junction left unmatched. The CDR3 region is CASTLRGQGDNQPQHF. As DNA, the CDR3 is TGTGCCAGCACCCTCCGGGGACAGGGTGATAATCAGCCCCAGCATTTT.

The genes are TRBV30 and TRBJ1-1, with 10 bases identical to TRBD1. Trimming took 3 bases from V and 0 from J; bases not matched to a gene: 1. The CDR3 has 14 amino acids. Germline CDR1 and CDR2: GTSNPN and SVGIG (reference sequence). The CDR3 DNA reads as TGTGCCTGGAGGGGGACAGGGGTGAACACTGAAGCTTTCTTT. This codes for CAWRGTGVNTEAFF.

The V gene is TRBV28, the J gene TRBJ2-2; 7 bases map to TRBD2. Trimming removed 3 bases from V and 9 bases from J; junction bases left unmatched: 19. The CDR3 has 18 residues. The germline CDR1 and CDR2 sequences are MDHEN and SYDVKM. The CDR3 nucleotides read TGTGCCAGCAGTTTGTCCTTCACGGGGGGAAGGAATACAAGGGAGCTGTTTTTT. Its protein is CASSLSFTGGRNTRELFF.

This chain joins TRBV24-1 and TRBJ2-7; TRBD1 is a possible D gene (5 bases). The V and J ends lost 9 bases and 6 bases respectively, with 14 bases between them. The CDR3 spans 12 residues. Germline CDR1 reads KGHDR; CDR2 reads SFDVKD. DNA of the CDR3: TGTGCCACCTCAGGGATGGATCGCGAGCAGTACGTC. Protein sequence: CATSGMDREQYV.

This chain joins TRBV18 and TRBJ2-6; D is possibly TRBD1 (7 bases). The CDR3 covers 19 residues. With 3 bases removed from V and 0 bases from J, the gap between germline ends came to 18 bases. From germline, CDR1 is KGHSH and CDR2 LQKENI. DNA for the CDR3: TGTGCCAGCTCACCGAGGCAGGGGGGCTCTCTCTCTGGGGCCAACGTCCTGACTTTC. Translating it yields CASSPRQGGSLSGANVLTF.

This chain joins TRBV28 and TRBJ2-5; TRBD1 agrees at 8 bases. CDR1 is MDHEN, CDR2 SYDVKM, per germline. The CDR3 is 15 residues long. The V and J ends lost 5 bases and 0 bases, in that order; junction bases with no gene match: 5. CDR3 region: CASSPTGAYQETQYF. CDR3 nucleotide sequence: TGTGCCAGCAGTCCGACAGGGGCGTACCAAGAGACCCAGTACTTC.